This record covers a single T cell receptor (beta chain). Original methodology: Nucleated cell number was recorded as an estimate derived from reference gene primer amplification. The table came from immunoSEQ multiplex PCR; TCRdb's copy has only in-frame clones and leaves some out. The DNA gave D and trimming, while V, J and clone size come from that table. The table has tens of thousands of clones, about 88% seen once. The entry originates in a study of blood T cell repertoires in COVID-19. Study summary: T cells, B-cell-depleted T cells, or PBMCs provided the cDNA or gDNA that served as material.

Per the germline V gene, CDR1 is LGHNA and CDR2 is YSLEER. The CDR3 extends over 14 amino acids. Trimming cost V 3 bases and J 7 bases; bases outside gene matches: 1. The TCR comes from a man in his 70s with active COVID-19. The V call is TRBV4-3, the J call TRBJ1-6; 9 bases are shared with TRBD1. Sequencing was performed on peripheral blood. CDR3 sequence (DNA): TGCGCCAGCAGCCAGGGACAGGGAAATTCACCCCTCCACTTT. Translation: CASSQGQGNSPLHF.